This entry describes one TCR beta chain. As processed by the authors: Amplification from reference gene primers served as the basis for estimated nucleated cell counts. The protocol was immunoSEQ multiplex PCR, while the TCRdb copy is restricted to in-frame clones and leaves out a portion. V and J calls and clone size are those listed in that table; D and trimming were worked out from the DNA. The profile shows 150,000 to 200,000 clones, 93% of them singletons. This entry comes from a study of blood T cell repertoires in COVID-19. Study background: Sites across the United States, Italy and Spain contributed samples from acute and convalescent COVID-19. PBMCs, B-cell-depleted T cells, or T cells provided the cDNA or gDNA that made up the material.

Enrolment of Seattle patients took place during active infection, and they were followed longitudinally. V lost 2 bases, J lost 3 bases, and 4 bases stayed unmatched. Per germline, CDR1 GTSNPN and CDR2 SVGIG (reference sequence). CDR3 length: 14 residues. Sequenced material: peripheral blood. The chain has TRBV30 and TRBJ1-3; TRBD1 matches 7 bases. This clonotype originated in a woman in her fifties or sixties with COVID-19, enrolled during active disease. The CDR3 is CAWSIGTDGNTIYF. Written as DNA, the CDR3 is TGTGCCTGGAGTATTGGGACAGATGGAAACACCATATATTTT.